Following are 21 T cell receptor beta chains from one sample sequenced in a study of cytomegalovirus exposure and HLA in healthy donors. Data came from immunoSEQ multiplex PCR; TCRdb stores just in-frame clones and leaves some out. The profile shows 150,000 to 200,000 clones, around nine tenths of them singletons. The sample taken for sequencing was PBMCs. Source of these receptors: a woman under 30 in good health and CMV-seropositive.

This rearrangement joins TRBV27 to TRBJ2-4, with D unresolved. The CDR3 has 15 amino acids. V lost 2 bases, J lost 0 bases, and 8 bases lay in between. CDR1 and CDR2 from the germline V gene are MNHEY and SMNVEV (reference sequence). In DNA form, the CDR3 reads TGTGCCAGCAGTTTACTGGGCCCAGCCAAAAACATTCAGTACTTC. Residues: CASSLLGPAKNIQYF.

CDR3 in amino acids: CASSLIAGQETQYF. The CDR3 nucleotides read TGTGCCAGCAGCTTAATTGCAGGACAAGAGACCCAGTACTTC. The genes are TRBV11-2 and TRBJ2-5, with D unresolved. The germline V and J ends were trimmed by 2 bases and 2 bases, with 9 bases remaining between them. CDR1 SGHAT and CDR2 FQNNGV come from the germline V gene. The CDR3 covers 14 residues.

The chain carries TRBV5-8 and TRBJ2-5, with D perhaps TRBD2 (5 bases). The CDR3 loop spans 16 amino acids. V was cut by 0 bases and J by 0 bases, with 12 bases left in between. CDR1 is SGHTS and CDR2 is YDEGEE in the germline V gene. Here the CDR3 reads CASSLARRADQETQYF. CDR3 in DNA: TGTGCCAGCAGCTTGGCCCGGCGGGCAGACCAAGAGACCCAGTACTTC. Full variable domain (outside the CDR3, taken from reference TRBV5-8 and TRBJ2-5): EAGVTQSPTHLIKTRGQQATLRCSPISGHTSVYWYQQALGLGLQFLLWYDEGEERNRGNFPPRFSGRQFPNYSSELNVNALELEDSALYLCASSLARRADQETQYFGPGTRLLVL.

DNA of the CDR3: TGTGCCAGCAGCTTAGCACTAGCCGCCTCCTACGAGCAGTACTTC. Protein product: CASSLALAASYEQYF. The chain uses TRBV7-9 and TRBJ2-7; tentatively, D is TRBD2 (6 bases). Germline CDR1 is SEHNR and CDR2 is FQNEAQ (reference sequence). Trimming cost V 0 bases and J 0 bases, with 9 bases left between them. The CDR3 sequence is 15 residues long.

Only a few counts were recorded for this clone. V gene TRBV28 combines with J gene TRBJ2-5; tentative D call: TRBD2 (5 bases). The CDR3 loop spans 15 amino acids. Trimming cost V 3 bases and J 5 bases, with 16 bases left between them. Germline lookup yields CDR1 MDHEN and CDR2 SYDVKM. This chain's CDR3 is CASSFVPSSRETQYF. CDR3 DNA sequence: TGTGCCAGCAGTTTCGTTCCCTCTAGCAGGGAGACCCAGTACTTC.

The V and J genes are TRBV5-1 and TRBJ2-5; perhaps TRBD1 as D (5 bases). The CDR3 is made up of 13 amino acids. Trimming removed 1 base from V and 4 bases from J, with 8 bases in between. The germline V gene encodes CDR1 SGHRS and CDR2 YFSETQ. In DNA, the CDR3 is TGCGCCAGCAGCTTGTATAGGGGAGAGACCCAGTACTTC. It is translated as CASSLYRGETQYF.

This chain links TRBV2 with TRBJ1-1, with TRBD1 identical over 8 bases. The CDR3 covers 15 residues. V shed 2 bases and J 7 bases; nucleotides not matched to a gene: 9. Germline V CDR1 and CDR2: SNHLY, FYNNEI. The CDR3 sequence: CASSERDRLSYEAFF. The CDR3 bases are TGTGCCAGCAGTGAACGGGACAGGCTGTCCTATGAAGCTTTCTTT.

The V call is TRBV5-1, the J call TRBJ1-2; D might be TRBD1 (5 bases). Germline V gene sequence: CDR1 SGHRS, CDR2 YFSETQ. V lost 4 bases and J lost 3, with 16 bases in between. The CDR3 spans 15 residues. The CDR3 DNA reads TGCGCCAGCAGCGGAACGGGACTTTGGGACTATGGCTACACCTTC. Translation gives CASSGTGLWDYGYTF.

The V call is TRBV25-1, the J call TRBJ2-4, with D hard to call. V lost 4 bases, J lost 2 bases, and 15 bases lay in between. CDR3 size: 16 residues. Germline CDR1 MGHDK, CDR2 SYGVNS. The CDR3 sequence is CASSATDLLSKNIQYF. CDR3 nucleotides: TGTGCCAGCAGTGCTACTGATCTACTTTCCAAAAACATTCAGTACTTC.

The chain recombines TRBV11-2 with TRBJ2-3; TRBD2 aligns across 8 bases. V was pared by 5 bases and J by 4 bases, with 11 bases of the junction left unmatched. The CDR3 is 16 residues long. Germline CDR1 SGHAT, CDR2 FQNNGV. CDR3 amino acids: CASSPAGAGVPDTQYF. As DNA, the CDR3 is TGTGCCAGCAGCCCAGCGGGGGCGGGAGTACCAGATACGCAGTATTTT.

V is TRBV18 and J is TRBJ1-3; unclear D gene. CDR1 is KGHSH, CDR2 LQKENI, per germline. V shed 3 bases and J shed 0 bases, with 12 bases lying between them. This CDR3 contains 16 residues. The CDR3 DNA follows: TGTGCCAGCTCACCCCTAATTTCCGTCTCTGGAAACACCATATATTTT. Protein product: CASSPLISVSGNTIYF.

The gene calls are TRBV6-5 and TRBJ1-1; the match to TRBD1 covers 7 bases. Germline-derived CDR1 and CDR2 are MNHEY and SVGAGI. V lost 4 bases to trimming and J lost 4 bases; unmatched junction nucleotides: 6. This CDR3 is 14 amino acids long. The CDR3 spells CASSFGTEATEAFF. The DNA of the CDR3 is TGTGCCAGCAGTTTCGGGACAGAGGCCACTGAAGCTTTCTTT.

The gene calls are TRBV7-6 and TRBJ2-1, with D possibly matching TRBD1 (5 bases). V was shortened by 1 base and J by 7 bases, with 5 bases between the two germline ends. The CDR3 length is 12 residues. The germline gives CDR1 SGHVS, CDR2 FNYEAQ. The CDR3 bases are TGTGCCAGCAGCTTAGAGGGGAATGAGCAGTTCTTC. Its protein product is CASSLEGNEQFF. The variable domain in full, with the rest retrieved from reference TRBV7-6 and TRBJ2-1, is GAGVSQSPRYKVTKRGQDVALRCDPISGHVSLYWYRQALGQGPEFLTYFNYEAQQDKSGLPNDRFSAERPEGSISTLTIQRTEQRDSAMYRCASSLEGNEQFFGPGTRLTVL.

V is TRBV28 and J is TRBJ2-7, with TRBD1 matching over 10 bases. The CDR3 is 14 amino acids. Trimming at V came to 6 bases and at J to 3 bases, leaving 5 bases not matched to a gene. Germline V gives CDR1 MDHEN, CDR2 SYDVKM. The CDR3 coding sequence is TGTGCCAGCAGATGGGGACAGGGGAACTACGAGCAGTACTTC. This sequence encodes CASRWGQGNYEQYF. Together with reference TRBV28 and TRBJ2-7, the CDR3 gives the full variable domain: DVKVTQSSRYLVKRTGEKVFLECVQDMDHENMFWYRQDPGLGLRLIYFSYDVKMKEKGDIPEGYSVSREKKERFSLILESASTNQTSMYLCASRWGQGNYEQYFGPGTRLTVT.

The genes are TRBV14 and TRBJ2-1; 11 bases agree with TRBD1. V dropped 0 bases and J dropped 7; count of bases not matched to a gene: 5. The CDR3 sequence is 16 residues long. Germline V lookup: CDR1 SGHDN, CDR2 FVKESK. CDR3 region: CASSQDGTGGGNEQFF. The DNA for the CDR3 is TGTGCCAGCAGCCAAGATGGGACAGGGGGAGGTAATGAGCAGTTCTTC. The full variable domain, its missing parts supplied by reference TRBV14 and TRBJ2-1, is EAGVTQFPSHSVIEKGQTVTLRCDPISGHDNLYWYRRVMGKEIKFLLHFVKESKQDESGMPNNRFLAERTGGTYSTLKVQPAELEDSGVYFCASSQDGTGGGNEQFFGPGTRLTVL.

The V call is TRBV6-1, the J call TRBJ2-1; 13 positions match TRBD2. The CDR3 loop spans 14 amino acids. CDR1 and CDR2 from the germline V gene are MNHNS and SASEGT. J lost 7 bases, V lost 6 bases, and 3 bases had no gene match. CDR3 residues: CASRLAGGLNEQFF. CDR3 nucleotides: TGTGCCAGCAGACTAGCGGGAGGGCTAAATGAGCAGTTCTTC.

In its sample, this clone was seen once. The chain uses TRBV19 and TRBJ1-1; D possibly corresponds to TRBD1 (6 bases). Per germline, CDR1 LNHDA and CDR2 SQIVND (reference sequence). The CDR3 runs 11 residues. The CDR3 sequence: CGTRGTPEAFF. The CDR3 DNA reads as TGTGGCACGAGGGGGACACCTGAAGCTTTCTTT.

V gene TRBV18 combines with J gene TRBJ2-5; D is ambiguous. Between the trimmed V and J ends, which lost 0 bases and 3 bases, there was a span of 14 bases. Germline loops: CDR1 KGHSH, CDR2 LQKENI. The length of the CDR3 is 16 residues. The CDR3 DNA sequence: TGTGCCAGCTCACCACCAACAACACCCGGAGAAGAGACCCAGTACTTC. The encoded protein is CASSPPTTPGEETQYF.

The CDR3 nucleotides read TGTGCCAGTAGTATAGACCTGACTAGGATTGAGCAGTTCTTC. This codes for CASSIDLTRIEQFF. This chain connects TRBV19 to TRBJ2-1; perhaps TRBD2 as D (6 bases). Germline CDR1 LNHDA, CDR2 SQIVND (reference sequence). This CDR3 has 14 residues. The V and J ends lost 0 bases and 9 bases respectively, with 12 bases between them.

V gene TRBV28 combines with J gene TRBJ1-2, with 12 positions matching TRBD1. V was clipped by 3 bases and J by 5 bases; unmatched bases: 1. The CDR3 runs 14 residues. CDR1 and CDR2 from the germline V gene are MDHEN and SYDVKM. The CDR3: CASSLGQGAYGYTF. The CDR3 region has the DNA TGTGCCAGCAGTTTGGGACAGGGGGCGTATGGCTACACCTTC.

This clone was seen just once. V and J are TRBV5-1 and TRBJ2-2; the D gene is possibly TRBD2 (6 bases). Trimming removed 1 base from V and 5 bases from J, with 18 bases in between. This CDR3 has 17 residues. Germline-derived CDR1 and CDR2 are SGHRS and YFSETQ. CDR3 coding DNA: TGCGCCAGCAGCTTGACGGGAGCCCCCCCGGGAACCGGGGAGCTGTTTTTT. Protein: CASSLTGAPPGTGELFF.